One TCR beta chain is described in this entry. Trimming cost V 6 bases and J 4 bases, with 16 bases left between them. This CDR3 is built from 14 residues. The germline CDR1 and CDR2 sequences are SQVTM and ANQGSEA. Libraries were prepared by immunoSEQ multiplex PCR; TCRdb keeps only in-frame clonotypes and omits some of them. The sample includes more than 250,000 clones, 70% to 90% seen only once; the top ten take 0.95% to 1.5%. The data were taken from a study of blood T cell repertoires in COVID-19. The sequence was collected from a woman aged 40-49 years with acute COVID-19. What was sequenced was PBMCs or T cells enriched from blood (not recorded which). This rearrangement joins TRBV29-1 to TRBJ1-3, with D possibly matching TRBD1 (6 bases). The CDR3 DNA follows: TGCAGCGTAGGTCTGGGGGCGAAAGGAAACACCATATATTTT. Amino acid sequence: CSVGLGAKGNTIYF.